This T cell receptor beta chain appears in the sequencing data of a study of human versus mouse CDR3 diversity and MHC coevolution. About the research overall: Valid reads per sample ranged from about 0.6 x 10^7 to 1.7 x 10^7.

Germline-derived CDR1 and CDR2 are SGHVS and FQNEAQ. V was pared by 5 bases and J by 4 bases, with 5 bases of the junction left unmatched. This CDR3 comprises 14 residues. Data came from immunoSEQ multiplex PCR; TCRdb stores just in-frame clones and leaves some out. The table shows 50,000 to 65,000 clones, with 94% occurring only once. The source material was naive CD4+ T cells from blood. The subset denotes: CD45RO-negative CD62L-positive naive CD4 T cells. The chain is built from TRBV7-8 and TRBJ1-5, with 7 bases that match TRBD1. The clonotype was recovered from a person between 55 and 70 years old in good health. The CDR3 DNA sequence: TGTGCCAGCAGCGCGACAGGGATTAATCAGCCCCAGCATTTT. It encodes CASSATGINQPQHF.